The sample holds many counts of the clone carrying this TCR beta chain. Its specificity is unknown. Described time point: newly diagnosed GD, antithyroid drugs for less than 3 months. PBMC RNA served as the TCR library source. Arm-PCR of CDR3 regions and iRepertoire HTBI primers were the basis on which TCR beta libraries were built. Via MiXCR, TCRdb re-called the multiplex PCR reads, giving one row per CDR3 protein. Of fewer than 400,000 distinct CDR3 sequences in the sample, 15% to 20% are singletons; the top ten hold about 39%. The sample originates from a study of regulatory T cells in long-lasting Graves disease. Study observations and caveats: TRBV28 was favored in persistent disease, as were TRBJ1-2 and TRBJ2-5. Samples came from peripheral blood alone, without thyroid tissue.

CDR1 is DFQATT, CDR2 SNEGSKA, per germline (reference sequence). CDR3 size: 14 residues. V trimming: 2 bases; J trimming: 5 bases; junction bases outside the gene matches: 9. J is TRBJ2-7 and V is TRBV20-1; 7 positions match TRBD2. The starting material was peripheral blood mononuclear cells (PBMCs), obtained at new diagnosis, from a patient treated with antithyroid drugs. This clonotype was obtained from a female donor with Graves disease. CDR3: CSARLAEGLNEQYF. Written as DNA, the CDR3 is TGCAGTGCTAGACTAGCGGAAGGTTTAAACGAGCAGTACTTC.